The 31 T cell receptor beta chains in this list originate from one sample, sequenced in a study of cytomegalovirus exposure and HLA in healthy donors (dated 2017 in TCRdb). The library came from the immunoSEQ multiplex PCR assay. A mixture of 60 forward primers for TCR Vbeta segments and 13 reverse primers for TCR Jbeta segments was used in the multiplex PCR. TCRdb stores this immuneACCESS table with in-frame sequences only. Part of the clones is absent; in the studies checked, under half of the shortfall reflects unresolved V genes, and no reason is known for the rest. This sample comprises about 140,000 clones, about 80% of them detected only once. The biggest ten clones account for over 1% of the sample. Sequenced: PBMCs. The receptors stem from a male donor in good health and CMV-seropositive.

This clone was counted a single time. This chain uses TRBV6-5 with TRBJ2-1; 7 positions match TRBD2. The germline CDR1 and CDR2 sequences are MNHEY and SVGAGI. V was pared by 8 bases and J by 4 bases, with 8 bases of the junction left unmatched. This CDR3 has 14 residues. The CDR3 sequence: CASGNGGSYNEQFF. CDR3 nucleotide sequence: TGTGCCAGCGGCAATGGCGGGAGTTACAATGAGCAGTTCTTC.

The chain has TRBV25-1 and TRBJ2-7, with 9 positions matching TRBD1. V lost 4 bases to trimming and J lost 1 base; unmatched junction nucleotides: 8. CDR3 length: 16 residues. CDR1 MGHDK and CDR2 SYGVNS come from the germline V gene. CDR3 amino acids: CASSGTPGTGSYEQYF. The CDR3 nucleotides read TGTGCCAGCAGTGGTACCCCCGGGACAGGGTCCTACGAGCAGTACTTC.

This chain joins TRBV7-2 and TRBJ2-6; TRBD2 might be the D (5 bases). This CDR3 is built from 17 residues. Trimming left V 3 bases short and J 2 bases short, with 14 bases between. CDR1 and CDR2 from the germline V gene are SGHTA and FQGNSA. In nucleotides, the CDR3 is TGTGCCAGCAGCTTGACCTTTCTCGGGGCTGGGGCCAACGTCCTGACTTTC. This translates into CASSLTFLGAGANVLTF.

V usage is TRBV5-5 and J usage is TRBJ2-6; D is unclear. Germline CDR1 is SGHKS and CDR2 is YYEKEE (reference sequence). This CDR3 has 13 residues. Trimming removed 7 bases at V and 0 bases at J, with 5 bases between. The CDR3 is CASEISGANVLTF. In DNA, the CDR3 is TGTGCCAGCGAGATCTCTGGGGCCAACGTCCTGACTTTC.

This sequence joins TRBV4-1 and TRBJ2-2; D is possibly TRBD2 (6 bases). CDR3 length equals 17 residues. Germline CDR1 MGHRA, CDR2 YSYEKL. V dropped 1 base and J dropped 6 bases, with 18 bases sitting between them. The CDR3 bases are TGCGCCAGCAGCCAAGGCGGTTCCAGGGCGGGGTCCGGGGAGCTGTTTTTT. Its protein is CASSQGGSRAGSGELFF.

The chain is built from TRBV4-2 and TRBJ2-2; a weak D match, TRBD2 (5 bases). Germline lookup yields CDR1 LGHNA and CDR2 YNFKEQ. The CDR3 contains 16 residues. V was clipped by 0 bases and J by 4 bases, with 12 bases between them. In nucleotides, the CDR3 is TGTGCCAGCAGCCAAGAAATCCGGGGTACCACCGGGGAGCTGTTTTTT. Protein: CASSQEIRGTTGELFF.

The chain recombines TRBV10-3 with TRBJ2-1; TRBD2 matches at 7 bases. The CDR3 is 19 amino acids. Germline loops: CDR1 ENHRY, CDR2 SYGVKD. The V segment lost 0 bases and the J segment 1 base; nucleotides outside the gene matches: 12. CDR3 region: CAISESIGLAGGSYNEQFF. Here the CDR3 DNA reads TGTGCCATCAGTGAGTCAATCGGATTAGCGGGTGGGTCCTACAATGAGCAGTTCTTC.

This rearrangement joins TRBV10-3 to TRBJ2-1, with 11 bases fitting TRBD2. V was pared by 3 bases and J by 12 bases, with 10 bases of the junction left unmatched. This CDR3 has 15 residues. Germline V lookup: CDR1 ENHRY, CDR2 SYGVKD. The CDR3 DNA sequence: TGTGCCATCAGTGACCGGGAAGGGACTAGCGGTACGCAGTTCTTC. Its protein is CAISDREGTSGTQFF.

This clone was found once. CDR3 in DNA: TGTGCTAGTGGCCCAGGGGCTCACACAGATACGCAGTATTTT. Amino acids: CASGPGAHTDTQYF. The chain carries TRBV12-5 and TRBJ2-3, with D tentatively TRBD1 (6 bases). This CDR3 contains 14 residues. Per germline, CDR1 LGHNT and CDR2 FRNRAP. Trimming took off 6 bases at V and 2 bases at J, with 12 bases between the two ends.

The V call is TRBV7-3, the J call TRBJ2-3; weak D call: TRBD2 (6 bases). In germline, CDR1 is SGHTA, CDR2 FQGTGA. V gave up 5 bases and J gave up 0 bases, with 15 bases separating them. This CDR3 is built from 16 residues. CDR3 DNA sequence: TGTGCCAGCAGCCCAGTTACCCGGGGGAGCACAGATACGCAGTATTTT. Encoded protein: CASSPVTRGSTDTQYF.

The chain is built from TRBV5-1 and TRBJ1-4; TRBD1 matches at 10 bases. The germline V gene has CDR1 SGHRS and CDR2 YFSETQ. The CDR3 length is 14 residues. V lost 5 bases, J lost 7 bases, and 5 bases stayed unmatched. DNA of the CDR3: TGCGCCAGCAGGAGGACAGGGGGTATTGAAAAACTGTTTTTT. Protein: CASRRTGGIEKLFF.

The rearrangement uses TRBV5-1 and TRBJ1-1; perhaps TRBD1 as D (5 bases). Germline lookup yields CDR1 SGHRS and CDR2 YFSETQ. The CDR3 has 13 amino acids. Trimming pared 4 bases from V and 5 bases from J, leaving 12 bases between. DNA for the CDR3: TGCGCCAGCAGCGGGGCCGGGAGAACTGAAGCTTTCTTT. Encoded protein: CASSGAGRTEAFF.

This sequence joins TRBV6-1 and TRBJ2-5; the D is unclear. This CDR3 region has 13 residues. V was clipped by 8 bases and J by 0 bases, with 10 bases between them. From germline, CDR1 is MNHNS and CDR2 SASEGT. CDR3 nucleotides: TGTGCCAGCCTTCCGCGGTACCAAGAGACCCAGTACTTC. Protein sequence: CASLPRYQETQYF.

J is TRBJ2-1 and V is TRBV27, with TRBD1 matching over 8 bases. V lost 5 bases and J lost 0; bases outside the gene matches: 6. The CDR3 totals 16 residues. Germline V CDR1 and CDR2: MNHEY, SMNVEV (reference sequence). The CDR3, as DNA: TGTGCCAGCAGTGCAGGGGGCCCCAGCTCCTACAATGAGCAGTTCTTC. Translating it yields CASSAGGPSSYNEQFF.

CDR3 sequence: CASSRNPGQGTYEQYF. The CDR3 DNA reads as TGTGCCAGCAGCAGAAATCCGGGACAGGGCACCTACGAGCAGTACTTC. The J gene is TRBJ2-7, the V gene TRBV5-6; 9 bases match TRBD1. The CDR3 consists of 16 residues. J lost 2 bases, V lost 4 bases, and 10 bases had no gene match. In germline, CDR1 is SGHDT, CDR2 YYEEEE. Full variable domain (remainder filled in from reference TRBV5-6 and TRBJ2-7): DAGVTQSPTHLIKTRGQQVTLRCSPKSGHDTVSWYQQALGQGPQFIFQYYEEEERQRGNFPDRFSGHQFPNYSSELNVNALLLGDSALYLCASSRNPGQGTYEQYFGPGTRLTVT.

CDR3 sequence: CASSYYFGQPYGYTF. CDR3 nucleotides: TGTGCCAGCAGTTACTACTTCGGACAGCCATATGGCTACACCTTC. The chain uses TRBV6-5 and TRBJ1-2; D might be TRBD1 (6 bases). The germline V gene has CDR1 MNHEY and CDR2 SVGAGI. The CDR3 sequence is 15 residues long. V lost 1 base, J lost 5 bases, and 14 bases lay in between.

This clone was seen once. The chain is built from TRBV11-1 and TRBJ1-1; D is perhaps TRBD1 (6 bases). The CDR3 length is 15 residues. V was pared by 5 bases and J by 1 base, with 14 bases between. Germline V CDR1 and CDR2: SGHAT, FQDESV (reference sequence). CDR3 sequence reads: CASSPGTTPNTEAFF. In nucleotides, the CDR3 is TGTGCCAGCAGCCCCGGGACAACCCCGAACACTGAAGCTTTCTTT.

Note on this clone: Compared with germline, one end of the junction differs, possibly owing to a read error. The chain employs TRBV7-9 and TRBJ1-2, with a weak D call TRBD1 (6 bases). The CDR3 consists of 14 residues. Looked up from germline, CDR1 is SEHNR and CDR2 is FQNEAQ (reference sequence). The DNA for the CDR3 is TGTGCCGGCAGCTCTGTCGCACAGGGCGATGGCTACACCTTC. This encodes CAGSSVAQGDGYTF. Supplemented by reference TRBV7-9 and TRBJ1-2, the full variable domain reads DTGVSQNPRHKITKRGQNVTFRCDPISEHNRLYWYRQTLGQGPEFLTYFQNEAQLEKSRLLSDRFSAERPKGSFSTLEIQRTEQGDSAMYLCAGSSVAQGDGYTFGSGTRLTVV.

The V gene is TRBV5-1, the J gene TRBJ2-7, with D tentatively TRBD1 (6 bases). CDR1 is SGHRS and CDR2 is YFSETQ in the germline V gene. The length of the CDR3 is 14 residues. Trimming cost V 4 bases and J 8 bases, with 19 bases left between them. CDR3 bases: TGCGCCAGCAGCCCAGGACAGAACCCAACTCAGCAGTACTTC. It is translated as CASSPGQNPTQQYF.

V gene TRBV6-4 combines with J gene TRBJ2-2; 9 bases map to TRBD2. Germline V gene sequence: CDR1 MRHNA, CDR2 SNTAGT. The V segment lost 5 bases and the J segment 1 base; nucleotides outside the gene matches: 5. This CDR3 is 16 amino acids long. The CDR3 DNA sequence: TGTGCCAGCAGTCGAGGACTAGCGAGGAACACCGGGGAGCTGTTTTTT. The encoded protein is CASSRGLARNTGELFF.

The rearrangement links TRBV5-6 to TRBJ1-4; D might be TRBD1 (5 bases). V was shortened by 4 bases and J by 5 bases, with 18 bases between the two germline ends. The length of the CDR3 is 16 residues. Germline V gene lookup returns CDR1 SGHDT and CDR2 YYEEEE. The CDR3 reads CASSPLMGSGNEKLFF. CDR3 DNA: TGTGCCAGCAGCCCCCTAATGGGTTCAGGGAATGAAAAACTGTTTTTT.

The chain couples TRBV19 to TRBJ1-1; 10 bases map to TRBD1. J gave up 8 bases and V 7 bases, and 16 bases lay outside the gene matches. Germline V lookup: CDR1 LNHDA, CDR2 SQIVND (reference sequence). The CDR3 consists of 16 residues. CDR3 nucleotide sequence: TGTGCCAGTATCGATAAGGGGACCGGGACAGGGGACGAAGCTTTCTTT. Protein product: CASIDKGTGTGDEAFF.

The chain links TRBV27 to TRBJ2-2; D is unresolved. V shed 3 bases and J shed 6 bases, with 11 bases lying between them. This CDR3 is built from 14 residues. Germline V gives CDR1 MNHEY, CDR2 SMNVEV (reference sequence). In nucleotides, the CDR3 is TGTGCCAGCAGTTTCGGGTCTGGATCCGGGGAGCTGTTTTTT. It specifies CASSFGSGSGELFF.

The gene calls are TRBV11-2 and TRBJ2-2; 9 nucleotides line up with TRBD1. This CDR3 comprises 18 residues. V lost 4 bases, J lost 2 bases, and 11 bases stayed unmatched. Germline CDR1 and CDR2: SGHAT and FQNNGV. Here the CDR3 DNA reads TGTGCCAGCAGCTCCCACATAGGGACAGGGATTAACACCGGGGAGCTGTTTTTT. Its translation is CASSSHIGTGINTGELFF.

This rearrangement joins TRBV9 to TRBJ2-1; a weak D match, TRBD2 (5 bases). V lost 4 bases and J 8 bases, leaving 16 bases between the germline ends. CDR1 is SGDLS, CDR2 YYNGEE, per germline. The CDR3 consists of 14 residues. CDR3 region: CASSLRVMSDEQFF. CDR3 DNA: TGTGCCAGCAGCTTGAGGGTAATGTCCGATGAGCAGTTCTTC.

This clone was seen a handful of times. The genes are TRBV7-6 and TRBJ1-5; 11 bases align to TRBD1. Germline assignment: CDR1 SGHVS and CDR2 FNYEAQ. The CDR3 runs to 15 residues. The V and J ends lost 5 bases and 6 bases, in that order; junction bases with no gene match: 6. The CDR3 here is CASSLRTGGIQPQHF. The CDR3 DNA reads as TGTGCCAGCAGCCTCAGGACAGGGGGCATTCAGCCCCAGCATTTT.

This clone appeared a few times. The chain joins TRBV7-9 to TRBJ2-5; 7 bases line up with TRBD2. The trim removed 6 bases at V and 2 bases at J, leaving 6 bases unmatched. There are 14 residues in the CDR3. Germline-derived CDR1 and CDR2 are SEHNR and FQNEAQ (reference sequence). Written as DNA, the CDR3 is TGTGCCAGCAGATCCGTGGGAGGGCAAGAGACCCAGTACTTC. Residues: CASRSVGGQETQYF.

The chain recombines TRBV6-1 with TRBJ1-6; 7 nucleotides align to TRBD1. Germline V lookup: CDR1 MNHNS, CDR2 SASEGT. Trimming took 1 base from V and 0 from J; bases not matched to a gene: 6. The CDR3 totals 18 residues. The CDR3 protein is CASSEGYRGPSYNSPLHF. The CDR3 nucleotides read TGTGCCAGCAGTGAAGGATACAGGGGCCCCTCCTATAATTCACCCCTCCACTTT.

The chain links TRBV15 to TRBJ1-3, with no clear D. Between the trimmed V and J ends, which lost 10 bases and 0 bases, there was a span of 10 bases. CDR3 length: 13 amino acids. Germline assignment: CDR1 LNHNV and CDR2 YYDKDF (reference sequence). The CDR3 region is CAIAEHSGNTIYF. CDR3 DNA: TGTGCCATAGCAGAACACTCTGGAAACACCATATATTTT.

This clone showed up just a few times. The chain is built from TRBV12-5 and TRBJ1-1; 10 bases map to TRBD1. Trimming removed 0 bases from V and 1 base from J; junction bases left unmatched: 8. This CDR3 has 18 residues. Germline values: CDR1 LGHNT, CDR2 FRNRAP. CDR3 nucleotide sequence: TGTGCTAGTGGTTTGGTACTTGGACAGGGGGGATCGAACACTGAAGCTTTCTTT. This gives the protein CASGLVLGQGGSNTEAFF.

The chain combines TRBV5-1 with TRBJ2-1; TRBD1 is a possible D gene (6 bases). The germline V gene encodes CDR1 SGHRS and CDR2 YFSETQ. V gave up 4 bases and J gave up 0 bases, with 14 bases separating them. The CDR3 runs 16 residues. The CDR3 sequence: CASSTGQFSSYNEQFF. In DNA form, the CDR3 reads TGCGCCAGCAGCACCGGACAGTTCAGCTCCTACAATGAGCAGTTCTTC.